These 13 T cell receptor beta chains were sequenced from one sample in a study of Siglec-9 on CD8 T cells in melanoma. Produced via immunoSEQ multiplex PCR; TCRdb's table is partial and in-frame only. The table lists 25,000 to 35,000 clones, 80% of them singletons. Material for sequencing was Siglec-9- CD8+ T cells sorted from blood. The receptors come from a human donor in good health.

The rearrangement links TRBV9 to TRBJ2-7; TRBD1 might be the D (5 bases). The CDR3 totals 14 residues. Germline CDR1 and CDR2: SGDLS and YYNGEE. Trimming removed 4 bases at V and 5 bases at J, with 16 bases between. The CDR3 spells CASSPDTGPNEQYF. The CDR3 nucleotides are TGTGCCAGCAGCCCGGACACCGGCCCGAACGAGCAGTACTTC.

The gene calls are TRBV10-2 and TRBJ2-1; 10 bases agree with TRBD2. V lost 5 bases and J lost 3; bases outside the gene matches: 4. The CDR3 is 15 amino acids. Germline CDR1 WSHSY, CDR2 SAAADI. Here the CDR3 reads CASSMTSGYYNEQFF. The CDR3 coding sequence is TGCGCCAGCAGTATGACTAGCGGGTACTACAATGAGCAGTTCTTC.

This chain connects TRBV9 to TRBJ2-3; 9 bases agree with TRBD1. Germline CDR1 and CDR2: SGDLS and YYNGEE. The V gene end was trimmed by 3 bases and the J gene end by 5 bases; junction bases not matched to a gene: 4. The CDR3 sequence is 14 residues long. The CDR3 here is CASSEGTGQDTQYF. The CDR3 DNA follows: TGTGCCAGCAGCGAAGGGACAGGGCAAGATACGCAGTATTTT.

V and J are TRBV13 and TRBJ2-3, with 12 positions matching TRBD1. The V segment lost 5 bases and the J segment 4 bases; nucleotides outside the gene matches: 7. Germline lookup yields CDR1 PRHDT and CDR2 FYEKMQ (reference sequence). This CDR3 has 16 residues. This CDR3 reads CASSSRDRGLADTQYF. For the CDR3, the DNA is TGTGCCAGCAGCAGCCGGGACAGGGGGCTGGCAGATACGCAGTATTTT.

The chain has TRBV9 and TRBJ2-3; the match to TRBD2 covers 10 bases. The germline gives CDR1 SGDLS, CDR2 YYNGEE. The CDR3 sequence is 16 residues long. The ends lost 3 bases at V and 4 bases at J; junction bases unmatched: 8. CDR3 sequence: CASSASGGADADTQYF. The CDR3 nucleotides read TGTGCCAGCAGCGCGAGCGGGGGGGCGGACGCAGATACGCAGTATTTT.

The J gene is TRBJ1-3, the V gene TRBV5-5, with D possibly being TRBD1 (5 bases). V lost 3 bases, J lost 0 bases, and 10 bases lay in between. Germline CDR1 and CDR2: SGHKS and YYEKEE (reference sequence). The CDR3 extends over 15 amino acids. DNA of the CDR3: TGTGCCAGCAGCTCCGACAGAACCTCTGGAAACACCATATATTTT. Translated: CASSSDRTSGNTIYF.

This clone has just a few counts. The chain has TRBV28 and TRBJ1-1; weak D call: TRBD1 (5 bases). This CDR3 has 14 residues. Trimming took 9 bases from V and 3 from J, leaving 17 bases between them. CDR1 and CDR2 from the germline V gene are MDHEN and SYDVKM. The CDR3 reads CASTFRLGDTEAFF. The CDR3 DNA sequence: TGTGCCAGTACCTTCCGACTGGGGGACACTGAAGCTTTCTTT.

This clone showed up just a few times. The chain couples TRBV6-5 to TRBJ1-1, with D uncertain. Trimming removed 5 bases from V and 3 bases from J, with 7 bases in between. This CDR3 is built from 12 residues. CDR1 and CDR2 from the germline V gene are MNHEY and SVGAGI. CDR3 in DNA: TGTGCCAGCAGTCCAAGGGACACTGAAGCTTTCTTT. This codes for CASSPRDTEAFF.

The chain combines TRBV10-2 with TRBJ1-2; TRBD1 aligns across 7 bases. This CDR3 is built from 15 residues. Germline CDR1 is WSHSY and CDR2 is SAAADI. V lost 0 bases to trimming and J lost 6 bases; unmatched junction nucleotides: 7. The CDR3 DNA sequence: TGCGCCAGCAGTGAGTCCACAGGGGACGGTAATGGCTACACCTTC. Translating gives CASSESTGDGNGYTF.

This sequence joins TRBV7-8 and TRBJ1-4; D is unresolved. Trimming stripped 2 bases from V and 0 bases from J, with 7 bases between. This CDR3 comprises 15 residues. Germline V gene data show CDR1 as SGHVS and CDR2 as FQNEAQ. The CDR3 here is CASSLNRATNEKLFF. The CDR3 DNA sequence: TGTGCCAGCAGCTTAAATAGAGCAACTAATGAAAAACTGTTTTTT. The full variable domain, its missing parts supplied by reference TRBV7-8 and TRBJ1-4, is GAGVSQSPRYKVAKRGQDVALRCDPISGHVSLFWYQQALGQGPEFLTYFQNEAQLDKSGLPSDRFFAERPEGSVSTLKIQRTQQEDSAVYLCASSLNRATNEKLFFGSGTQLSVL.

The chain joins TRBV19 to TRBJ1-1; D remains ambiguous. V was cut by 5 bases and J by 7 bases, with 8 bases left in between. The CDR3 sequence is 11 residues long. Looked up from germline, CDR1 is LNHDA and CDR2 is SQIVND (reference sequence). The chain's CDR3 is CASSHTDEAFF. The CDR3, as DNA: TGTGCCAGTAGTCACACAGATGAAGCTTTCTTT.

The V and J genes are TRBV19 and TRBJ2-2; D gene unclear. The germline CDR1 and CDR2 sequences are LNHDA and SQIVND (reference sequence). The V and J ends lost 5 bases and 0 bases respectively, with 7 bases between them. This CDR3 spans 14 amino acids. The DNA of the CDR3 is TGTGCCAGTAGTTTCGGGTCGAACACCGGGGAGCTGTTTTTT. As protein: CASSFGSNTGELFF.

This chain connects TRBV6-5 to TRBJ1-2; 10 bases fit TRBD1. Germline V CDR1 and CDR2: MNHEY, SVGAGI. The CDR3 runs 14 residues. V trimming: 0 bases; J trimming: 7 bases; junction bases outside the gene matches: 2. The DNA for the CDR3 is TGTGCCAGCAGTTACTCGGGGACAGGGGCTGGCTACACCTTC. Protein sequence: CASSYSGTGAGYTF.